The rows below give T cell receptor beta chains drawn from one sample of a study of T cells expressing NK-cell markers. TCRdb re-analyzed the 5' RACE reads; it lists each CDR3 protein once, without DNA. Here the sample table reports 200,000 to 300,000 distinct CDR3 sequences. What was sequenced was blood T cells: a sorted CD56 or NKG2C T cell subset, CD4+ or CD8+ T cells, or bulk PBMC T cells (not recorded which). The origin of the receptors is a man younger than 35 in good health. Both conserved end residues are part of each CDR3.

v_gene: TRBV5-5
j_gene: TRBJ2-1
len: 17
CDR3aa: CASSLARGQTTYNEQFF

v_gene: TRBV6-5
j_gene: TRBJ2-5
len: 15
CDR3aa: CASRNILASQETQYF

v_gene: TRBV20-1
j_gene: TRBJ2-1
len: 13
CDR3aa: CSASSGSKNEQFF

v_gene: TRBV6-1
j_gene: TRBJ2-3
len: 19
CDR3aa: CASSAGLAGGLSGTDTQYF

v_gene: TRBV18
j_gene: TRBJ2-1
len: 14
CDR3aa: CASSPGGRKNEQFF

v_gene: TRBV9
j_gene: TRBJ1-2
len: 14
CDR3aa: CASSDYGTAYGYTF

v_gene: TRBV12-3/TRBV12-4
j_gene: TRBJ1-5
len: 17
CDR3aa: CASSFIGSRYSNQPQHF

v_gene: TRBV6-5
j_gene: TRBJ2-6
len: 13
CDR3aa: CASMDSGANVLTF

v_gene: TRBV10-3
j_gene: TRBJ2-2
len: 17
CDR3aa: CAISDPSGRTGTGELFF

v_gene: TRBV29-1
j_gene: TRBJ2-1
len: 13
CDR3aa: CSVERLAAPVSFF

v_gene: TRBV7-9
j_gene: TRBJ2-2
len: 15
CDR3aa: CASSLRSGDTGELFF

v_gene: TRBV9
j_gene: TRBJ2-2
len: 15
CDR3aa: CASSGSRNGAGELFF

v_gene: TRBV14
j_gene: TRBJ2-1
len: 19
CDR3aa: CASSPDPRLAGVSYNEQFF

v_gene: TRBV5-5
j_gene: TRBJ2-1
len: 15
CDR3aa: CASSGGTGGYNEQFF

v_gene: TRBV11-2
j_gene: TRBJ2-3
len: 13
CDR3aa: CASSFASSPSQYF